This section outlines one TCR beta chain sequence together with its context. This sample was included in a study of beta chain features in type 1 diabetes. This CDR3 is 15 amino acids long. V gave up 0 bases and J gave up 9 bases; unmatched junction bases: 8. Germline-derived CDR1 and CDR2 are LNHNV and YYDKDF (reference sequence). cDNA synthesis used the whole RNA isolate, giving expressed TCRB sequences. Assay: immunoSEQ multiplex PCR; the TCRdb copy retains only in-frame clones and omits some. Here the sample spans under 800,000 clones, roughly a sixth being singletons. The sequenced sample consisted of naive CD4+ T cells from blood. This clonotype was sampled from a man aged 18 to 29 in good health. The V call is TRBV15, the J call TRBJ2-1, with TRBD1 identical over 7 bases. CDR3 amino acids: CATSREWQGVGEQFF. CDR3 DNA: TGTGCCACCAGCAGAGAGTGGCAGGGGGTGGGTGAGCAGTTCTTC.